The present entry profiles one TCR beta chain with its context. The germline CDR1 and CDR2 sequences are ENHRY and SYGVKD. CDR3 length: 12 amino acids. V was cut by 10 bases and J by 9 bases, with 17 bases left in between. This sample was included in a study of T cells in Graves' hyperthyroidism and ophthalmopathy. Study context: Peripheral blood was obtained at initial diagnosis, preceding any treatment.

Amplification targeted TCR beta CDR3 regions from RNA transcripts. When the TCR CDR3 underwent first-round RT-PCR, the HTBI primer set was used. TCRdb used MiXCR to reprocess the multiplex PCR reads, holding one entry per CDR3 protein. The sample records 40,000 to 65,000 distinct CDR3 sequences, 48% being singletons. The sequence was collected from a woman between 50 and 59 years old with Graves' ophthalmopathy. This chain connects TRBV10-3 to TRBJ2-3; no definite D call. Sequencing was done on a sample of blood. The CDR3: CASSPNFLTQYF. The CDR3 region has the DNA TGTGCCAGCTCCCCCAATTTTCTCACGCAGTATTTT.